This T cell receptor beta chain is drawn from a study of blood T cells in healthy people across ages. This clonotype was found many times. Its antigen is not known. Study findings and constraints: PBMC samples, being unsorted, prevented any conclusive comparison of naive and antigen-experienced cells. Diversity of TCR beta per million T cells declined in a roughly linear way with age.

Then a second PCR, running roughly 7 to 11 cycles, was carried out with a sample-barcoded 5' primer and a J-beta primer mix. TCRdb itself ran the 5' RACE reads through MiXCR, one entry per CDR3 protein. The table includes about 930,000 distinct CDR3 sequences, 25% to 30% detected once. The same sample was also studied in work on T cells of mothers and their children. Turning to that study: No persistent microchimeric T cell clones were detected at roughly 100 clones per million clonotypes sensitivity.

Sequenced: blood. This TCR derives from a woman aged 40 to 50 in good health.

As DNA, the CDR3 is TGTGCCAGCAGCGTAGGCGGGGACAGGAGCAACTACGAGCAGTACTTC. Translated, it gives CASSVGGDRSNYEQYF. This chain connects TRBV9 to TRBJ2-7; 8 positions agree with TRBD1. The CDR3 extends over 16 amino acids. V shed 0 bases and J 3 bases; nucleotides not matched to a gene: 8. CDR1 is SGDLS, CDR2 YYNGEE, per germline.